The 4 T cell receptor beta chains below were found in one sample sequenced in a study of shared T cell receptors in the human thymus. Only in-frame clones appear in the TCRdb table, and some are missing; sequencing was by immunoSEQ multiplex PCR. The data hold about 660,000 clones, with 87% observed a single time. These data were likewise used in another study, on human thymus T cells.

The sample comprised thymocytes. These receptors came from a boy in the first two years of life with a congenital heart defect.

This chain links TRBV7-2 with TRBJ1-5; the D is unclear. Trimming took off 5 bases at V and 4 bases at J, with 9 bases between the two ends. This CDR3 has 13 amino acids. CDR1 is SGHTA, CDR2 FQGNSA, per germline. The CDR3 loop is CASSQFENQPQHF. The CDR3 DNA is TGTGCCAGCAGCCAATTCGAGAATCAGCCCCAGCATTTT.

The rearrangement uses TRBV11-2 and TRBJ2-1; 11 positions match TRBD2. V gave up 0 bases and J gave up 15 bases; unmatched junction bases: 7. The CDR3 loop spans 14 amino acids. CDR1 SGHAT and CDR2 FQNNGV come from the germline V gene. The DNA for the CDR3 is TGTGCCAGCAGCTTAGATCTTAGCGGGAGGGCCTCGTTCTTC. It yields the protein CASSLDLSGRASFF. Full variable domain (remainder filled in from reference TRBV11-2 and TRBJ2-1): EAGVAQSPRYKIIEKRQSVAFWCNPISGHATLYWYQQILGQGPKLLIQFQNNGVVDDSQLPKDRFSAERLKGVDSTLKIQPAKLEDSAVYLCASSLDLSGRASFFGPGTRLTVL.

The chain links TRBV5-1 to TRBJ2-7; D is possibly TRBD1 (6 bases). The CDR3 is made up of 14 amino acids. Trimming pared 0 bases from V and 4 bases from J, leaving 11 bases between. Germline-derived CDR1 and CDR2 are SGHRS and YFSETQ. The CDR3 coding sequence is TGCGCCAGCAGCTTGGACAGGGATGAGTACGAGCAGTACTTC. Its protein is CASSLDRDEYEQYF.

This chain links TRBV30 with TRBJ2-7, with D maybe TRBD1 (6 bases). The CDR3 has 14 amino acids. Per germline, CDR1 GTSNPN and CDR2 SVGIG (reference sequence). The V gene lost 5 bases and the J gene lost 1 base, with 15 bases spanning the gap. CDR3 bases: TGTGCCTGGGACGACAACAGGGTATCCTACGAGCAGTACTTC. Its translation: CAWDDNRVSYEQYF.